Listed below are T cell receptor beta chains from one sample, sequenced in a study of beta chain features in type 1 diabetes. The method was immunoSEQ multiplex PCR; TCRdb's version includes in-frame clones alone and lacks a portion of them. Of about 110,000 clones in the sample, approximately 37% are singletons; the top ten hold less than 0.08%. The sequenced sample was stem cell memory CD4+ T cells from blood. The receptor source for this set is a woman between 18 and 29 years old in good health. CDR3s include the opening cysteine and the closing phenylalanine or tryptophan. The order of the fields is D gene, clone size, J gene, V gene, CDR3 DNA, CDR3 protein. The D gene is left open where the match is weak. Size is stated for part of the rows, as once, few or many counts, or as a class when the clone is expanded.

. few TRBJ1-2 TRBV28 TGTGCCAGCAGTTTAGGGGCGCGAGGCTACACCTTC CASSLGARGYTF
TRBD1 . TRBJ2-1 TRBV7-2 TGTGCCAGCAGCCTGGGACAGGGACTCTATGAGCAGTTCTTC CASSLGQGLYEQFF
. few TRBJ2-1 TRBV7-9 TGTGCCAGCAGGTCCGCCGCCGGAGAAATCTACAATGAGCAGTTCTTC CASRSAAGEIYNEQFF
. . TRBJ2-1 TRBV7-9 TGTGCCAGCAGCCCTCCACCCCCGGGAAAAAATGAGCAGTTCTTC CASSPPPPGKNEQFF
. . TRBJ1-2 TRBV5-1 TGCGCCAGCAGCCCCGGGAGAAACGGCTACACCTTC CASSPGRNGYTF
. once TRBJ1-5 TRBV9 TGTGCCAGCAGCGTATTGCCATCGGAGCCCCAGCATTTT CASSVLPSEPQHF
TRBD1 . TRBJ2-2 TRBV28 TGTGCCAGCAGACCAACAGGGGTGTATTCCGGGGAGCTGTTTTTT CASRPTGVYSGELFF
TRBD2 . TRBJ2-7 TRBV29-1 TGCAGCGTTGCTACTAGCGGGAGGTCCCTCTACGAGCAGTACTTC CSVATSGRSLYEQYF
. . TRBJ2-7 TRBV20-1 TGCAGTGCTATCCGGCGGGACGAGCAGTACTTC CSAIRRDEQYF
. few TRBJ1-5 TRBV2 TGTGCCAGCAGTGGACAGATCAATCAGCCCCAGCATTTT CASSGQINQPQHF
. . TRBJ1-1 TRBV18 TGTGCCAGCTCACCACCTAATCGGGGGACTGAAGCTTTCTTT CASSPPNRGTEAFF
. . TRBJ1-4 TRBV30 TGTGCCTGGAGTAAAGAGGGCTCTGGGAATGAAAAACTGTTTTTT CAWSKEGSGNEKLFF
TRBD2 . TRBJ2-7 TRBV5-4 TGTGCCAGCAGCTTGGTGCTAGCGGGAGAACCGCAGTACTTC CASSLVLAGEPQYF
TRBD1 few TRBJ1-4 TRBV2 TGTGCCAGCAGTCCAGGGGGCATAACTAATGAAAAACTGTTTTTT CASSPGGITNEKLFF
TRBD2 few TRBJ2-1 TRBV18 TGTGCCAGCTCACCACTAAGCGGGAGTTACAATGAGCAGTTCTTC CASSPLSGSYNEQFF
. . TRBJ2-2 TRBV4-3 TGCGCCAGCAGCCGACAGAGTTACGGGGGTTCCGGGGAGCTGTTTTTT CASSRQSYGGSGELFF
TRBD2 . TRBJ2-1 TRBV6-6 TGTGCCAGCAGCCTGGGACTAGCGGGAAACAATGAGCAGTTCTTC CASSLGLAGNNEQFF
. few TRBJ2-1 TRBV6-5 TGTGCCAGCAGGCGACGGGGGAACTCCTACAATGAGCAGTTCTTC CASRRRGNSYNEQFF
TRBD1 . TRBJ1-2 TRBV29-1 TGCAGCGTTGGGGACAGCAACTATGGCTACACCTTC CSVGDSNYGYTF
TRBD2 few TRBJ2-3 TRBV11-2 TGTGCCAGCAGCTTAGTCTTAGCGGGAGGGGTAGATACGCAGTATTTT CASSLVLAGGVDTQYF
TRBD2 . TRBJ2-3 TRBV7-2 TGTGCCAGCAGCCCTGGACTAGGAGCAGATACGCAGTATTTT CASSPGLGADTQYF
. . TRBJ2-7 TRBV25-1 TGTGCCAGCAGTGAATCCCAGGATTACGAGCAGTACTTC CASSESQDYEQYF
TRBD2 . TRBJ2-2 TRBV11-2 TGTGCCAGCAGTCGCGGGAGCAGGACCGGGGAGCTGTTTTTT CASSRGSRTGELFF
TRBD1 . TRBJ2-7 TRBV15 TGTGCCACCAGCAGAGTACCGGGACAGGGCGCCTTCTACGAGCAGTACTTC CATSRVPGQGAFYEQYF
TRBD2 . TRBJ2-1 TRBV6-6 TGTGCCAGCCATAAGCGGGAGGGCCGGGGCAATGAGCAGTTCTTC CASHKREGRGNEQFF
TRBD1 . TRBJ2-7 TRBV5-1 TGCGCCAGCAGTCGTATCCGGGACAGGGCCGAGCAGTACTTC CASSRIRDRAEQYF
TRBD2 few TRBJ2-1 TRBV6-6 TGTGCCAGCAGTTGGACTAGCGGGGAGCAGTTCTTC CASSWTSGEQFF
TRBD2 . TRBJ2-5 TRBV14 TGTGCCAGCAGCCAATTCTTAACTAGCGGGTTCGACACCCAGTACTTC CASSQFLTSGFDTQYF
. . TRBJ2-3 TRBV6-6 TGTGCCAGCAGTTACTCGGCTAGCACAGATACGCAGTATTTT CASSYSASTDTQYF
. few TRBJ2-7 TRBV5-1 TGCGCCAGCAGCTTGGCGTCGGCCGGAGATCTTTACGAGCAGTACTTC CASSLASAGDLYEQYF
. once TRBJ1-4 TRBV19 TGTGCCAGTAGTACAGGCAGACATAATGAAAAACTGTTTTTT CASSTGRHNEKLFF
. few TRBJ2-1 TRBV11-2 TGTGCCAGCAGCTTAGGGCGGCTAGCCGCGGGGAATGAGCAGTTCTTC CASSLGRLAAGNEQFF
TRBD1 . TRBJ2-5 TRBV11-2 TGTGCCAGCAGCTTAAACAGGGGGCCCCAGTACTTC CASSLNRGPQYF
TRBD1 few TRBJ1-5 TRBV2 TGTGCCAGCAGGGGGACAGGGGAATGGCAGCCCCAGCATTTT CASRGTGEWQPQHF
. . TRBJ2-3 TRBV6-1 TGTGCCAGCACCGGCCCGGGCCGGGGGGATACGCAGTATTTT CASTGPGRGDTQYF
. few TRBJ2-4 TRBV7-6 TGTGCCAGCAGCTTAAGAGGGCTTAAAAACATTCAGTACTTC CASSLRGLKNIQYF
. many TRBJ2-7 TRBV30 TGTGCCTGGAGTGCTCTCCTCGAGCAGTACTTC CAWSALLEQYF
. . TRBJ2-7 TRBV2 TGTGCCAGCAGTGAAGCCGGTTGGGGCAGGGCGTACGAGCAGTACTTC CASSEAGWGRAYEQYF
TRBD1 . TRBJ2-5 TRBV7-2 TGTGCCAGCAGCTTGGACAGGGGGCTGGAGAAGGAGACCCAGTACTTC CASSLDRGLEKETQYF
. . TRBJ2-1 TRBV7-9 TGTGCCAGCCGGAGTTCCGGGAGCCAAGAGCAGTTCTTC CASRSSGSQEQFF
. . TRBJ2-1 TRBV7-8 TGTGCCAGCAGCTTAAGGTCAGGGGTCGTCTACAATGAGCAGTTCTTC CASSLRSGVVYNEQFF
TRBD2 few TRBJ2-1 TRBV27 TGTGCCAGCCGGCCTAGCGGGGGTTACAATGAGCAGTTCTTC CASRPSGGYNEQFF
. . TRBJ2-3 TRBV11-2 TGTGCCAGCAGCCCTTGGGGGGGCTCCACAGATACGCAGTATTTT CASSPWGGSTDTQYF
. few TRBJ2-7 TRBV7-2 TGTGCCAGCAGCCTCGGACTAATCTACGAGCAGTACTTC CASSLGLIYEQYF
TRBD2 . TRBJ2-5 TRBV7-9 TGTGCCAGCAGCTTCTTCGGGGGAGGGCCCCGGGAGACCCAGTACTTC CASSFFGGGPRETQYF
. few TRBJ2-1 TRBV10-3 TGTGCCATCAGTGAGTCGGGAGGTAGCGGTGAGCAGTTCTTC CAISESGGSGEQFF
. . TRBJ2-7 TRBV7-8 TGTGCCAGCAGCTTAGTAATGTCCGCCTACGAGCAGTACTTC CASSLVMSAYEQYF
TRBD1 once TRBJ1-2 TRBV28 TGTGCCAGCAGACCCACAGGACAGGGGGCGAGGGGCTACACCTTC CASRPTGQGARGYTF
. . TRBJ2-5 TRBV7-9 TGTGCCAGCAGCCGGAATCGAGGAGAGACCCAGTACTTC CASSRNRGETQYF
. . TRBJ2-1 TRBV7-3 TGTGCCAGCAGCCGCAGGACTGGAAACAATGAGCAGTTCTTC CASSRRTGNNEQFF
. . TRBJ1-5 TRBV2 TGTGCCAGCAGAGGCGGGACGGTTCTGCCCCAGCATTTT CASRGGTVLPQHF
. . TRBJ2-5 TRBV15 TGTGCCACCAGCAGAGGGGCAGGGGAAGAGACCCAGTACTTC CATSRGAGEETQYF
TRBD1 few TRBJ1-5 TRBV18 TGTGCCAGCTCACTCGGACAGGGTAATCAGCCCCAGCATTTT CASSLGQGNQPQHF
TRBD1 . TRBJ2-7 TRBV15 TGTGCCACCAGCAGAGTATCCCCTCGGACAGGGGCCGAGCAGTACTTC CATSRVSPRTGAEQYF
. . TRBJ2-5 TRBV19 TGTGCCAGTAGTAGATTGGCAGGCCAAGAGACCCAGTACTTC CASSRLAGQETQYF
. once TRBJ1-4 TRBV7-9 TGTGCCAGCAGCTTTCTAAGGGGTGACGAAAAACTGTTTTTT CASSFLRGDEKLFF
. . TRBJ1-2 TRBV5-4 TGTGCCAGCAGCTTGCTGGCAGGTACTCGCATCTCCTATGGCTACACCTTC CASSLLAGTRISYGYTF
TRBD1 . TRBJ1-2 TRBV4-1 TGCGCCAGCAGTCCGGGACAGGGCATTTTAGCTAACTATGGCTACACCTTC CASSPGQGILANYGYTF
TRBD1 . TRBJ1-3 TRBV30 TGTGCCTGGACCCGACAGGGAATAGGAAACACCATATATTTT CAWTRQGIGNTIYF